This record concerns one TCR beta chain sequence. Antigen unknown. The CDR3 is 14 residues long. V shed 10 bases and J 6 bases; nucleotides not matched to a gene: 11. The germline V gene encodes CDR1 ENHRY and CDR2 SYGVKD. The data were taken from a study of cytomegalovirus exposure and HLA in healthy donors. Study as a whole: Earlier findings included roughly 120 million unique TCR beta sequences obtained from around 180 million T cells.

Broader study findings: Sequencing likely generated an artifact that appeared as a cluster of highly shared sequence variants. Cytomegalovirus association was assigned to approximately 160 TCR beta chains.

The PCR made use of 60 Vbeta and 13 Jbeta primers. Produced via immunoSEQ multiplex PCR; TCRdb's table is partial and in-frame only. This sample contains roughly 90,000 clones. Sampled while nominally healthy, donors likely had unrecorded immune exposures. The V and J genes are TRBV10-3 and TRBJ2-2; 7 nucleotides line up with TRBD2. The sample comprised PBMCs. The sequence came from a man between 50 and 59 years old in good health and CMV-seropositive. The CDR3: CATAGEIVAGELFF. CDR3 sequence (DNA): TGTGCCACCGCGGGAGAGATTGTAGCCGGGGAGCTGTTTTTT.